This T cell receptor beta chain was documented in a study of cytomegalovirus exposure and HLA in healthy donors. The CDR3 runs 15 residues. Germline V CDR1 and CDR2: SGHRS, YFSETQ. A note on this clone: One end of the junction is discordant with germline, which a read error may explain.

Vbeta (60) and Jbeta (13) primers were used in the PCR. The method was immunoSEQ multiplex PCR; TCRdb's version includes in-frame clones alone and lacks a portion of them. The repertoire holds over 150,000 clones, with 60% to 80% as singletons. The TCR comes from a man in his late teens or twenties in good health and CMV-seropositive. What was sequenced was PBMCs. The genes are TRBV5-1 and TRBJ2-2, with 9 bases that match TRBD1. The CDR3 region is CASSIQGANTGELFF. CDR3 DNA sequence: TGCGCCAGCAGCATACAGGGGGCGAATACCGGGGAGCTGTTTTTT.